This section outlines one T cell receptor (beta chain) sequence together with its context. This CDR3 is 14 amino acids long. V was pared by 4 bases and J by 7 bases, with 7 bases of the junction left unmatched. Germline CDR1 and CDR2: SGHTA and FQGNSA. The data belong to a study of T cell changes during pregnancy in multiple sclerosis. This table comes from immunoSEQ multiplex PCR, and its TCRdb copy is limited to in-frame clones, with some not included. The table includes 30,000 to 40,000 clones, 90% detected once. Sequencing used CD4+ T cells from peripheral blood mononuclear cells, obtained in the first trimester of pregnancy. The origin of this receptor is a female donor in good health, enrolled as a control in a pregnancy study. The rearrangement joins TRBV7-2 to TRBJ2-7, with 10 bases lining up with TRBD1. Here the CDR3 reads CASSSGTGVREQYF. The DNA of the CDR3 is TGTGCCAGCAGCTCCGGGACAGGGGTGAGGGAGCAGTACTTC.